This entry is about one TCR beta chain. Trimming took 4 bases from V and 3 from J; bases not matched to a gene: 7. CDR3 size: 16 residues. Looked up from germline, CDR1 is KGHSH and CDR2 is LQKENI. The sample is drawn from a study of cytomegalovirus exposure and HLA in healthy donors. PCR used 60 Vbeta primers and 13 Jbeta primers. Measured with immunoSEQ multiplex PCR; TCRdb has only the in-frame clones, and not every one. The sample shows some 170,000 clones, 55% to 75% of them seen only once. The specimen was PBMCs. The receptor was derived from a human donor in good health. The chain uses TRBV18 and TRBJ1-3; TRBD1 matches at 9 bases. The CDR3 protein is CASSRQQGAGGNTIYF. The CDR3 bases are TGTGCCAGCTCACGTCAACAGGGGGCCGGTGGAAACACCATATATTTT.